A single sample is the source of the 19 T cell receptor beta chains below, sequenced in a study of T-cell reconstitution after alpha-beta-depleted transplantation in children. Unique molecular identifiers were incorporated during preparation of the TCRbeta library. Using its own MiXCR run on the PCR reads, TCRdb lists one record per CDR3 protein. The top ten hold around 13% of the sample, which has about 150,000 distinct CDR3 sequences, 11% seen once. This specimen consisted of PBMCs, obtained before TCRalphabeta/CD19-depleted stem cell transplant. These TCRs come from a boy aged 2 to 10 with acute myeloid leukemia, due to receive a stem cell transplant.

V usage is TRBV19 and J usage is TRBJ2-2; D is unclear. The CDR3 totals 14 residues. Trimming stripped 7 bases from V and 0 bases from J, with 9 bases between. Germline V CDR1 and CDR2: LNHDA, SQIVND (reference sequence). CDR3 protein: CASTFYTNTGELFF. DNA of the CDR3: TGTGCCAGTACCTTCTATACGAACACCGGGGAGCTGTTTTTT.

There are many counts of this clonotype. This sequence joins TRBV5-1 and TRBJ2-1; D perhaps matches TRBD2 (5 bases). The germline V and J ends were trimmed by 4 bases and 2 bases, with 13 bases remaining between them. The CDR3 loop spans 15 amino acids. The V gene's germline CDR1 is SGHRS and CDR2 YFSETQ. In DNA, the CDR3 is TGCGCCAGCAGCCCCCGGTCTAGCCCCTACAATGAGCAGTTCTTC. This sequence encodes CASSPRSSPYNEQFF.

In its sample, this clonotype was seen many times. The genes are TRBV5-5 and TRBJ2-7; TRBD2 aligns across 7 bases. Germline lookup yields CDR1 SGHKS and CDR2 YYEKEE (reference sequence). CDR3 length: 18 amino acids. The trim removed 5 bases at V and 0 bases at J, leaving 17 bases unmatched. CDR3 sequence: CASRHTPWGGRGSYEQYF. CDR3 DNA: TGTGCCAGCAGACACACCCCTTGGGGCGGGAGAGGCTCCTACGAGCAGTACTTC. The full variable domain, its missing parts supplied by reference TRBV5-5 and TRBJ2-7, is DAGVTQSPTHLIKTRGQQVTLRCSPISGHKSVSWYQQVLGQGPQFIFQYYEKEERGRGNFPDRFSARQFPNYSSELNVNALLLGDSALYLCASRHTPWGGRGSYEQYFGPGTRLTVT.

The table lists this clonotype with many counts. The rearrangement joins TRBV7-9 to TRBJ2-7, with D possibly being TRBD2 (5 bases). The V end lost 4 bases, the J end lost 2 bases, and 6 bases lay between the germline ends. This CDR3 comprises 12 residues. The germline V gene has CDR1 SEHNR and CDR2 FQNEAQ (reference sequence). The CDR3 spells CASSWTPYEQYF. CDR3 bases: TGTGCCAGCAGCTGGACTCCCTACGAGCAGTACTTC.

This clonotype has a count of ten or more. The CDR3 sequence: CASSLSSSRGTEAFF. Written as DNA, the CDR3 is TGCGCCAGCAGCTTGTCATCCTCTCGGGGAACTGAAGCTTTCTTT. The rearrangement uses TRBV5-1 and TRBJ1-1; D unresolved. V lost 1 base and J 5 bases, leaving 15 bases between the germline ends. Germline V gene sequence: CDR1 SGHRS, CDR2 YFSETQ. The CDR3 is 15 residues long. Together with reference TRBV5-1 and TRBJ1-1, the CDR3 gives the full variable domain: KAGVTQTPRYLIKTRGQQVTLSCSPISGHRSVSWYQQTPGQGLQFLFEYFSETQRNKGNFPGRFSGRQFSNSRSEMNVSTLELGDSALYLCASSLSSSRGTEAFFGQGTRLTVV.

This clonotype was seen ten or more times. The chain employs TRBV5-1 and TRBJ2-7; D may be TRBD2 (6 bases). CDR3 length: 15 residues. Germline V gene data show CDR1 as SGHRS and CDR2 as YFSETQ. V was clipped by 4 bases and J by 0 bases, with 14 bases between them. As DNA, the CDR3 is TGCGCCAGCAGCCCGGGAGTGGGAAGCTCCTACGAGCAGTACTTC. This translates into CASSPGVGSSYEQYF. Full variable domain (remainder filled in from reference TRBV5-1 and TRBJ2-7): KAGVTQTPRYLIKTRGQQVTLSCSPISGHRSVSWYQQTPGQGLQFLFEYFSETQRNKGNFPGRFSGRQFSNSRSEMNVSTLELGDSALYLCASSPGVGSSYEQYFGPGTRLTVT.

This clonotype was seen ten or more times. This chain links TRBV5-1 with TRBJ2-6; D gene ambiguous. Germline V CDR1 and CDR2: SGHRS, YFSETQ. The V gene lost 0 bases and the J gene lost 4 bases, with 8 bases spanning the gap. This CDR3 spans 15 amino acids. CDR3 nucleotides: TGCGCCAGCAGCTTGGCCCATGTGGGGGCCAACGTCCTGACTTTC. Translated: CASSLAHVGANVLTF.

There are many counts of this clonotype. V gene TRBV28 combines with J gene TRBJ1-5; tentatively, D is TRBD1 (6 bases). This CDR3 has 14 residues. V lost 8 bases, J lost 0 bases, and 11 bases lay in between. Germline CDR1 is MDHEN and CDR2 is SYDVKM. For the CDR3, the DNA is TGTGCCAGCGAGGGGGTTTATAGCAATCAGCCCCAGCATTTT. Translating gives CASEGVYSNQPQHF.

V usage is TRBV19 and J usage is TRBJ2-5, with D perhaps being TRBD1 or TRBD2 (6 bases each). Germline V CDR1 and CDR2: LNHDA, SQIVND (reference sequence). Trimming took 6 bases from V and 5 from J, leaving 13 bases between them. The CDR3 has 13 amino acids. This CDR3 reads CASRRTGRETQYF. CDR3 DNA: TGTGCCAGTAGGCGTACAGGGAGGGAGACCCAGTACTTC. The variable domain in full, with the rest retrieved from reference TRBV19 and TRBJ2-5, is DGGITQSPKYLFRKEGQNVTLSCEQNLNHDAMYWYRQDPGQGLRLIYYSQIVNDFQKGDIAEGYSVSREKKESFPLTVTSAQKNPTAFYLCASRRTGRETQYFGPGTRLLVL.

This clonotype came up many times. This sequence joins TRBV15 and TRBJ2-4, with 11 bases lining up with TRBD2. The germline CDR1 and CDR2 sequences are LNHNV and YYDKDF (reference sequence). J lost 3 bases, V lost 0 bases, and 10 bases had no gene match. The CDR3 is 19 amino acids. The CDR3 DNA sequence: TGTGCCACCAGCAGAGATCCGGTAGCGGGGGGGCAGGGCAAAAACATTCAGTACTTC. This sequence encodes CATSRDPVAGGQGKNIQYF.

The sample holds many counts of this clonotype. This chain connects TRBV2 to TRBJ2-3, with D possibly matching TRBD1 (5 bases). The CDR3 is made up of 15 amino acids. The germline gives CDR1 SNHLY, CDR2 FYNNEI. V was clipped by 1 base and J by 6 bases, with 14 bases between them. CDR3 amino acids: CASSEEDIAWDTQYF. In nucleotides, the CDR3 is TGTGCCAGCAGTGAAGAGGACATCGCCTGGGATACGCAGTATTTT.

This clonotype was found many times. The genes are TRBV7-9 and TRBJ1-3; D is undetermined. Per the germline V gene, CDR1 is SEHNR and CDR2 is FQNEAQ (reference sequence). The CDR3 sequence is 13 residues long. Trimming removed 4 bases from V and 0 bases from J, with 4 bases in between. The CDR3 nucleotides are TGTGCCAGCAGCTCGGACTCTGGAAACACCATATATTTT. Encoded protein: CASSSDSGNTIYF.

This clonotype came up many times. The rearrangement links TRBV28 to TRBJ2-4; TRBD1 or TRBD2 may be the D gene (5 bases each). The CDR3 totals 15 residues. From germline, CDR1 is MDHEN and CDR2 SYDVKM. V lost 3 bases and J 2 bases, leaving 11 bases between the germline ends. The CDR3 DNA is TGTGCCAGCAGTTTTAGGGGAGTGCCCAAAAACATTCAGTACTTC. This translates into CASSFRGVPKNIQYF.

In this sample, this clonotype turned up many times. This chain uses TRBV10-2 with TRBJ1-6; tentatively, D is TRBD1 (6 bases). Germline CDR1 reads WSHSY; CDR2 reads SAAADI. The V end lost 6 bases, the J end lost 0 bases, and 6 bases lay between the germline ends. There are 14 residues in the CDR3. CDR3: CASRGGSYNSPLHF. CDR3 in DNA: TGCGCCAGCAGAGGGGGCTCCTATAATTCACCCCTCCACTTT.

V gene TRBV5-4 combines with J gene TRBJ1-1, with D unresolved. CDR1 and CDR2 from the germline V gene are SGHNT and YYREEE (reference sequence). This CDR3 has 12 residues. V lost 4 bases and J lost 4, with 8 bases in between. The CDR3 DNA is TGTGCCAGCAGCGGTGAAACCACTGAAGCTTTCTTT. Amino acids: CASSGETTEAFF. Variable domain in full (rest from reference TRBV5-4 and TRBJ1-1): ETGVTQSPTHLIKTRGQQVTLRCSSQSGHNTVSWYQQALGQGPQFIFQYYREEENGRGNFPPRFSGLQFPNYSSELNVNALELDDSALYLCASSGETTEAFFGQGTRLTVV.

The CDR3 DNA sequence: TGTGCCTGGAGTGAAGTCTTGCTAGAAAAACTGTTTTTT. Translated, it gives CAWSEVLLEKLFF. The V call is TRBV30, the J call TRBJ1-4; D is unresolved. The CDR3 runs 13 residues. V dropped 1 base and J dropped 8 bases, with 11 bases sitting between them. The V gene's germline CDR1 is GTSNPN and CDR2 SVGIG (reference sequence).

There are many counts of this clonotype. The J gene is TRBJ2-1, the V gene TRBV3-1; 10 positions match TRBD2. This CDR3 region has 16 residues. From germline, CDR1 is LGHDT and CDR2 YNNKEL (reference sequence). The ends lost 4 bases at V and 8 bases at J; junction bases unmatched: 11. The CDR3 region has the DNA TGTGCCAGCAGCCCCCGTGGGACTAGCGAAAATCATGAGCAGTTCTTC. It codes for CASSPRGTSENHEQFF.

This clonotype showed up just a few times. The chain couples TRBV5-1 to TRBJ2-3; 8 bases are shared with TRBD1. Unmatched junction bases numbered 6, after V lost 5 bases and J lost 4 bases. This CDR3 is built from 14 residues. CDR1 and CDR2 (germline): SGHRS, YFSETQ. In DNA form, the CDR3 reads TGCGCCAGCAGGGTCCCGACAGGGGCAGATACGCAGTATTTT. It codes for CASRVPTGADTQYF.

Comment on this clonotype: One base away lies a much larger clone, so this may be a sequencing read error. The chain has TRBV20-1 and TRBJ2-7; D is undetermined. The CDR3 loop spans 13 amino acids. Trimming stripped 3 bases from V and 0 bases from J, with 9 bases between. The germline gives CDR1 DFQATT, CDR2 SNEGSKA (reference sequence). This chain's CDR3 is CSASVASSYEQYF. The CDR3 nucleotides read TGCAGTGCTAGTGTGGCTAGCTCCTACGAGCAGTACTTC.